The rows below give T cell receptor beta chains drawn from one sample of a study of blood T cells in healthy people across ages. TCRdb reprocessed the 5' RACE reads with MiXCR, giving one entry per CDR3 protein. The table has hundreds of thousands of distinct CDR3 sequences, around 24% seen once; the top ten hold just over 8.5%. These data were also filed under a second study, of T cells of mothers and their children.

The sequencing input was blood. Every receptor here comes from a boy aged 10-17 years in good health. The conserved cysteine and the conserved F or W are not part of the CDR3 here.

v_call	j_call	cdr3_aa
TRBV29-1	TRBJ2-7	SVESGQGAREQY
TRBV12-3/TRBV12-4	TRBJ1-2	ASSRTGAVYGYT
TRBV20-1	TRBJ1-5	SARALLGVLSHQPQH
TRBV11-2	TRBJ2-3	ASSLIPGATDTQY
TRBV28	TRBJ1-5	ASSGYLSNQPQH
TRBV5-1	.	ASSLDRNEQY
TRBV29-1	TRBJ1-3	SVVDVYRDRNTIY
TRBV7-9	TRBJ2-3	ASSSDRDTQY
TRBV10-3	TRBJ1-6	AISGQGPSTLH
TRBV4-1	TRBJ2-4	ASSRTGTEENIQY
TRBV7-2	TRBJ1-5	ASSLAFRGRGQPQH
TRBV20-1	.	SATGQGYSYEQY
TRBV7-9	TRBJ2-1	ASSSIGALNEQF
TRBV6-5	TRBJ2-7	ASSIRSEQY
TRBV9	TRBJ1-5	ASSLTSESDQPQH
TRBV6-1	TRBJ2-1	AIAYNEQF
TRBV28	TRBJ1-5	ASIVTAYSNQPQH
TRBV9	TRBJ2-5	ASSGSRETQY
TRBV28	TRBJ2-5	ASSFARTTSLNRTATQY
TRBV6-2/TRBV6-3	TRBJ2-2	ASNPTGHGELF
TRBV10-3	TRBJ2-7	AISSWDYEQY
TRBV3-1	TRBJ1-2	ASSPAGGCGYT
TRBV6-2/TRBV6-3	TRBJ1-1	ASSYGTAPNTEAF
TRBV28	TRBJ1-1	ASRPSYENTEAF
TRBV12-3/TRBV12-4	TRBJ2-5	ASSLRQSRRRKRGEETQY
TRBV6-5	TRBJ2-7	ASSYAGSNYEQY
TRBV7-8	.	ASRGSGPYEQY
TRBV18	TRBJ1-5	ASSPPGQGANQPQH
TRBV5-6	TRBJ1-3	ASSLAPGAGNTIY
TRBV4-2	TRBJ2-2	ASSQQLAGARTGELF
TRBV6-5	TRBJ2-3	ASTRGHTQY
TRBV4-2	TRBJ2-1	ASSQDPRLAGHSYNEQF
TRBV7-9	TRBJ2-5	ASSPGPASGDQETQY
TRBV5-1	TRBJ2-7	TSSFEPPYEQY
TRBV3-1	TRBJ1-3	ASSQELPSSGNTIY
TRBV5-1	TRBJ2-5	ASSLTLYQETQY
TRBV7-9	TRBJ2-7	ASSFGDGYEQY
TRBV12-3/TRBV12-4	TRBJ2-3	ATKGGGTQY
TRBV28	TRBJ2-7	ASSPRTGRFLYEQY
TRBV7-2	.	ASSFMATDPYEQY
TRBV29-1	TRBJ2-7	SVVGDHYEQY
TRBV4-2	.	ASSLSGTGGSGEQY
TRBV12-3/TRBV12-4	TRBJ1-3	AINSGNTIY